These T cell receptor beta chains were read from a single sample in a study of blood T cells in healthy people across ages. TCRdb re-called the 5' RACE reads through MiXCR, storing one row per CDR3 protein. The repertoire holds about 1.1 million distinct CDR3 sequences, with around two fifths as singletons. Sequenced: blood. The origin of the receptors is a man between 18 and 35 years old in good health. Both conserved end residues are part of each CDR3. D genes are given only for firm matches. Not every row has a clone size; where given, it reads once, few, many or a size class.

abundance	j_gene	v_gene	d_gene	CDR3nt	CDR3aa
few	TRBJ2-3	TRBV7-2	TRBD2	TGTGCCAGCAGGGCTAGCGGAACTAGCACAGATACGCAGTATTTT	CASRASGTSTDTQYF
-	TRBJ1-2	TRBV6-1	-	TGTGCCTGCAGTGAAGGGCGATTCTATGGCTACACCTTC	CACSEGRFYGYTF
many	TRBJ1-2	TRBV27	TRBD1	TGTGCCAGCAGTCCCGGGACAGGGACCTATGGCTACACCTTC	CASSPGTGTYGYTF
few	TRBJ1-2	TRBV29-1	-	TGCAGCGTTGAATTCCAGAACTATGGCTACACCTTC	CSVEFQNYGYTF
few	TRBJ2-1	TRBV3-1	-	TGTGCCAGCAGCCGAGGCCCCCGGCCCCACAATGAGCAGTTCTTC	CASSRGPRPHNEQFF
-	TRBJ2-3	TRBV9	TRBD1	TGTGCCAGCAGCGCCTTAGACAGGGCCGATACGCAGTATTTT	CASSALDRADTQYF
-	TRBJ2-5	TRBV20-1	TRBD2	TGCAGTGCTGCCCAGCGGGGAGAGACCCAGTACTTC	CSAAQRGETQYF
-	TRBJ2-1	TRBV20-1	-	TGCAGTGCTAGTCGGGACTCGCGTGATGAGCAGTTCTTC	CSASRDSRDEQFF
-	TRBJ2-3	TRBV11-1	-	TGTGCCAGCAGCTTGGGCATTTTGGGGGATACGCAGTATTTT	CASSLGILGDTQYF
-	TRBJ2-2	TRBV7-3	-	TGTGCCAGCAGCACGGCGGCCGGGGAGCTGTTTTTT	CASSTAAGELFF
few	TRBJ2-2	TRBV4-1	TRBD2	TGCGCCAGCAGCCAAGCTCGCACTAGCGGGGGAAGTTCCACCGGGGAGCTGTTTTTT	CASSQARTSGGSSTGELFF
many	TRBJ2-1	TRBV29-1	-	TGCAGCGTTGAGATTCGGGGGCCAGATGAGCAGTTCTTC	CSVEIRGPDEQFF
few	TRBJ1-2	TRBV6-6	TRBD1	TGTGCCAGCAGGGATCCGGGACAGCTTAACTATGGCTACACCTTC	CASRDPGQLNYGYTF
-	TRBJ1-4	TRBV2	-	TGTGCCAGCAGTGACAGTCTTAATGAAAAACTGTTTTTT	CASSDSLNEKLFF
-	TRBJ1-4	TRBV27	TRBD1	TGTGACAGCAGTTCACAACAGGGGGGGTATGAAAAACTGTTTTTT	CDSSSQQGGYEKLFF
-	TRBJ1-2	TRBV6-2/TRBV6-3	TRBD1	TGTGCCAGCACCCTGACAGGGGCTGGGTATGGCTACACCTTC	CASTLTGAGYGYTF
-	TRBJ2-7	TRBV27	TRBD1	TGTGCCAGCAGTTCCACAGACAGGGGGACCTACGAGCAGTACTTC	CASSSTDRGTYEQYF
-	TRBJ1-4	TRBV12-5	TRBD1	TGTGCTAGTGGTTCAGGGGGCACAACTAATGAAGAACTGTTTTTT	CASGSGGTTNEELFF
few	TRBJ2-3	TRBV4-3	TRBD2	TGCGCCAGCAGCCAAGGCCAGACTAGCGGATTCACAGATACGCAGTATTTT	CASSQGQTSGFTDTQYF
-	TRBJ1-1	TRBV4-2	-	TGTGCCAGCAGCCAATCAAAGGTTTTCTTT	CASSQSKVFF
-	TRBJ1-1	TRBV20-1	-	TGCAGTGCTAGAAAGCCGGGAGAAAGGGGAGCTTTCTTT	CSARKPGERGAFF
-	TRBJ2-4	TRBV7-2	-	TGTGCCAGCAGCCAGCAGGGAACAGCCAAAAACATTCAGTACTTC	CASSQQGTAKNIQYF
few	TRBJ2-5	TRBV20-1	TRBD2	TGCAGTGCTACTATTCCGGGACTAGCGTCTGAGCAGTACTTC	CSATIPGLASEQYF
once	TRBJ1-4	TRBV30	TRBD1	TGTGCCTGGAGTGTAGGGACAGGGGCTGAAAAACTGTTTTTT	CAWSVGTGAEKLFF
many	TRBJ2-3	TRBV4-1	TRBD2	TGCGCCAGCAGCCAAGGGACTAGCGGACAAGATACGCAGTATTTT	CASSQGTSGQDTQYF
-	TRBJ2-7	TRBV28	-	TGTGCCAGCAGGAACACCGGACAAGTCTACGAGCAGTACTTC	CASRNTGQVYEQYF
-	TRBJ1-5	TRBV6-1	-	TGTGCCAGCAGTATCGGGGGGAGGGAGCCCCAGCATTTT	CASSIGGREPQHF
many	TRBJ1-2	TRBV7-9	-	TGTGCCAGCAGCTCCGGAAACAGGGTCTATGGCTACACCTTC	CASSSGNRVYGYTF
-	TRBJ2-3	TRBV3-1	-	TGTGCCAACAGCCAAGAATCGAGAAATACGCAGTATTTT	CANSQESRNTQYF
many	TRBJ1-1	TRBV5-1	-	TGTGCCAGCAGCTTGACAGCCATGAACACTGAAGCTTTCTTT	CASSLTAMNTEAFF
few	TRBJ2-5	TRBV20-1	-	TGCAGTGCTAGAGAAGGGGCGAGTCTGACCCAGTACTTC	CSAREGASLTQYF
few	TRBJ1-1	TRBV25-1	-	TGTGCCAGCAGTGAATATTTACGGGGGCATGAGAACACTGAAGCTTTCTTT	CASSEYLRGHENTEAFF
many	TRBJ2-3	TRBV20-1	-	TGCAGTGCCAGAAACGGGGCCGAGGAAGATACGCAGTATTTT	CSARNGAEEDTQYF
few	TRBJ2-3	TRBV2	-	TGTGCCAGCAGTGAAATCTCCCAAGATACGCAGTATTTT	CASSEISQDTQYF
few	TRBJ1-4	TRBV4-1	-	TGCGCCAGCAGCCAAGTCGGGGCCAATGAAAAACTGTTTTTT	CASSQVGANEKLFF
-	TRBJ2-7	TRBV5-1	-	TGCGCCAGCAGCACCGGGATCTACAATGAGCAGTACTTC	CASSTGIYNEQYF
-	TRBJ2-3	TRBV2	TRBD2	TGTGCCAGCAGTTCCCCGGGACTAGCGGAGTCCACAGATACGCAGTATTTT	CASSSPGLAESTDTQYF
few	TRBJ1-1	TRBV10-3	-	TGTGCCATCAGTGATCTCGGGGGCGGGGTTGAAGCTTTCTTT	CAISDLGGGVEAFF
-	TRBJ2-5	TRBV25-1	-	TGTGCCAGCAGTGTGATGGATGAGCAGTACTTC	CASSVMDEQYF
-	TRBJ1-5	TRBV4-2	-	TGTGCCAGCAGCCAAGATGGAGAGGGCCCGTATAGCAATCAGCCCCAGCATTTT	CASSQDGEGPYSNQPQHF
few	TRBJ1-1	TRBV6-2/TRBV6-3	TRBD1	TGTGCCAGCAGCGCGACAGGGTCGACTGAAGCTTTCTTT	CASSATGSTEAFF
once	TRBJ1-2	TRBV5-1	TRBD1	TGCGCCAGCAGCCCCGAACAGGGGTCTGGCTACACCTTC	CASSPEQGSGYTF
-	TRBJ2-1	TRBV10-3	-	TGTGCCACCGCCCGGGAACCAAGGGACAATGAGCAGTTCTTC	CATAREPRDNEQFF
few	TRBJ2-7	TRBV4-3	TRBD2	TGCGCCAGCAGCCAAGTTTACGCGGGGGGTACCTACGAGCAGTACTTC	CASSQVYAGGTYEQYF
-	TRBJ1-3	TRBV7-2	-	TGTGCCAGCAGCTTGGACATTAACTCTGGAAACACCATATATTTT	CASSLDINSGNTIYF
-	TRBJ2-2	TRBV7-3	-	TGTGCCAGCAGCTTAGGGCAGCCCAACACCGGGGAGCTGTTTTTT	CASSLGQPNTGELFF
-	TRBJ2-5	TRBV7-2	TRBD1	TGTGCCAGCAGCTTATTGGACAGGCTGGAAGAGACCCAGTACTTC	CASSLLDRLEETQYF
-	TRBJ2-7	TRBV6-6	-	TGTGCCAGCAGTTACCCCAGAGAAAACAATGAGCAGTACTTC	CASSYPRENNEQYF
-	TRBJ1-2	TRBV18	-	TGTGCCAGCTCACCAAGTTCCGGTAACGCAGCTAACTATGGCTACACCTTC	CASSPSSGNAANYGYTF
few	TRBJ1-1	TRBV29-1	-	TGCAGCGTTGAAGTGGGGGCGAACACTGAAGCTTTCTTT	CSVEVGANTEAFF
few	TRBJ2-2	TRBV10-3	-	TGTGCCATCAGTGAGATGGCAGGGGCCGGGGAGCTGTTTTTT	CAISEMAGAGELFF
-	TRBJ2-1	TRBV7-9	-	TGTGCCAGCAGCCTGTCGGGGAGGTACGTCTACAATGAGCAGTTCTTC	CASSLSGRYVYNEQFF
few	TRBJ2-3	TRBV12-3/TRBV12-4	-	TGTGCCAGCAGGTCGCCACTGGGTACGCAGTATTTT	CASRSPLGTQYF
-	TRBJ2-7	TRBV5-5	-	TGTGCCAGCAGCTTGGACTTTAGCTCCTACGAACAGTACTTC	CASSLDFSSYEQYF
-	TRBJ2-7	TRBV5-1	-	TGCGCCAGCAGCTCCGCGCCGGGTTTTGCGGACGAGCAGTACTTC	CASSSAPGFADEQYF
-	TRBJ2-7	TRBV11-2	-	TGTGCCAGCAGCCCAAACCAGGGAGGCGAGCAGTACTTC	CASSPNQGGEQYF
-	TRBJ1-1	TRBV4-2	TRBD1	TGTGCCAGCAGCCACCGCACCGGCCCAGGACAGGGCGTCACTGAAGCTTTCTTT	CASSHRTGPGQGVTEAFF
few	TRBJ2-1	TRBV27	TRBD2	TGTGCCAGCAGCGCGACTAGCGGGGCCTACAATGAGCAGTTCTTC	CASSATSGAYNEQFF
-	TRBJ1-4	TRBV5-6	TRBD1	TGTGCCAGCAGCCCCTATGGGGCAGGGGGTGAAAATGAAAAACTGTTTTTT	CASSPYGAGGENEKLFF